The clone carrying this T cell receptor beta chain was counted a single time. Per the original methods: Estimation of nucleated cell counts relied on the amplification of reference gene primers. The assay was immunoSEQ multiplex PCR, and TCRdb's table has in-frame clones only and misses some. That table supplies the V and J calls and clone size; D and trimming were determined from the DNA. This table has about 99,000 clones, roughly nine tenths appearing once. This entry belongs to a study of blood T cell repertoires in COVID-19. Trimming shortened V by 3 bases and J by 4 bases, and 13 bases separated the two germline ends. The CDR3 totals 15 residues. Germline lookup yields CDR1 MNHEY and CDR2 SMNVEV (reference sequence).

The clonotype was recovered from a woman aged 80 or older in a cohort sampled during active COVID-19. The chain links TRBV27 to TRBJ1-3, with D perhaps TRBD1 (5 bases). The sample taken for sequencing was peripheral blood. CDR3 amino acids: CASSFQGLVGNTIYF. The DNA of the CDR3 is TGTGCCAGCAGTTTCCAGGGCCTGGTAGGAAACACCATATATTTT.